A single sample is the source of the 21 T cell receptor beta chains below, sequenced in a study of OX40 agonist ivuxolimab in advanced cancers. The assay was immunoSEQ multiplex PCR, and TCRdb's table has in-frame clones only and misses some. The sample comprises 65,000 to 75,000 clones, roughly nine tenths of which are singletons, and 1% to 1.2% rests with the top ten. The sequencing used CD4+ or CD8+ T cells sorted from blood, collected in a trial of the OX40 agonist ivuxolimab. The origin of the receptors is an adult with an advanced solid tumor such as melanoma, head and neck, liver or kidney cancer.

The sample holds one count of this clone. This rearrangement joins TRBV7-9 to TRBJ1-1, with D unresolved. Between the trimmed V and J ends, which lost 2 bases and 5 bases, there was a span of 9 bases. The CDR3 covers 13 residues. CDR1 is SEHNR, CDR2 FQNEAQ, per germline (reference sequence). The CDR3 loop is CASSLFPGTEAFF. DNA for the CDR3: TGTGCCAGCAGCTTATTTCCAGGAACTGAAGCTTTCTTT.

The V call is TRBV5-1, the J call TRBJ2-5; 7 nucleotides align to TRBD2. CDR3 length: 14 amino acids. Germline V gene sequence: CDR1 SGHRS, CDR2 YFSETQ. Trimming at V came to 4 bases and at J to 5 bases, leaving 8 bases not matched to a gene. The CDR3: CASSPGGGMETQYF. The CDR3 nucleotides read TGCGCCAGCAGCCCTGGGGGAGGGATGGAGACCCAGTACTTC.

The chain is built from TRBV5-1 and TRBJ2-6, with 7 nucleotides matching TRBD1. V gave up 4 bases and J gave up 2 bases; unmatched junction bases: 3. The length of the CDR3 is 15 residues. Germline CDR1 reads SGHRS; CDR2 reads YFSETQ. The CDR3: CASSIDRAGANVLTF. CDR3 in DNA: TGCGCCAGCAGCATAGACAGGGCTGGGGCCAACGTCCTGACTTTC.

The chain joins TRBV7-8 to TRBJ2-5; D is ambiguous. The length of the CDR3 is 13 residues. The germline gives CDR1 SGHVS, CDR2 FQNEAQ. Between the trimmed V and J ends, which lost 2 bases and 3 bases, there was a span of 7 bases. In DNA, the CDR3 is TGTGCCAGCAGCTTACGGGTTGAAGAGACCCAGTACTTC. Its protein product is CASSLRVEETQYF. Full variable domain (rest looked up from reference TRBV7-8 and TRBJ2-5): GAGVSQSPRYKVAKRGQDVALRCDPISGHVSLFWYQQALGQGPEFLTYFQNEAQLDKSGLPSDRFFAERPEGSVSTLKIQRTQQEDSAVYLCASSLRVEETQYFGPGTRLLVL.

V gene TRBV28 combines with J gene TRBJ2-3, with D tentatively TRBD1 (6 bases). The V end lost 2 bases, the J end lost 5 bases, and 11 bases lay between the germline ends. The CDR3 runs 14 residues. Germline V gene sequence: CDR1 MDHEN, CDR2 SYDVKM. The CDR3 spells CASSLVGTLDTQYF. The CDR3 DNA reads TGTGCCAGCAGTTTAGTGGGGACACTAGATACGCAGTATTTT.

The chain recombines TRBV6-5 with TRBJ1-2, with 7 bases that match TRBD1. This CDR3 contains 13 residues. In germline, CDR1 is MNHEY, CDR2 SVGAGI. The J segment lost 5 bases and the V segment lost 5 bases, leaving 5 bases of the junction unmatched. CDR3 in DNA: TGTGCCAGCAGTCGGGACAGTCTATATGGCTACACCTTC. This codes for CASSRDSLYGYTF.

This chain joins TRBV5-1 and TRBJ2-5; 8 bases align to TRBD1. The CDR3 runs 15 residues. The junction had 10 bases not matched to a gene; V was cut back by 4 bases and J by 5 bases. CDR1 is SGHRS, CDR2 YFSETQ, per germline. In DNA, the CDR3 is TGCGCCAGCAGCCGGGGCGCAGGGGGCGGCGAGACCCAGTACTTC. It yields the protein CASSRGAGGGETQYF.

This sequence joins TRBV11-2 and TRBJ2-7, with D uncertain. The germline V gene has CDR1 SGHAT and CDR2 FQNNGV. The CDR3 covers 15 residues. With 1 base removed from V and 0 bases from J, the gap between germline ends came to 10 bases. CDR3 sequence: CASSLAPTVSYEQYF. In DNA form, the CDR3 reads TGTGCCAGCAGCTTAGCTCCCACGGTCTCCTACGAGCAGTACTTC.

The chain uses TRBV5-8 and TRBJ2-5, with 8 bases fitting TRBD2. Trimming at V came to 4 bases and at J to 5 bases, leaving 7 bases not matched to a gene. CDR3 length equals 14 residues. CDR1 is SGHTS, CDR2 YDEGEE, per germline. In nucleotides, the CDR3 is TGTGCCAGCAGCGGCTCGGGACTAGGGGAGACCCAGTACTTC. Residues: CASSGSGLGETQYF. The variable domain in full, completed from reference TRBV5-8 and TRBJ2-5, reads EAGVTQSPTHLIKTRGQQATLRCSPISGHTSVYWYQQALGLGLQFLLWYDEGEERNRGNFPPRFSGRQFPNYSSELNVNALELEDSALYLCASSGSGLGETQYFGPGTRLLVL.

Notes on this clone: Within the sample, other DNA sequences also encode this same CDR3. The rearrangement links TRBV11-2 to TRBJ2-2; D possibly corresponds to TRBD2 (5 bases). The CDR3 spans 14 residues. Trimming cost V 2 bases and J 7 bases, with 11 bases left between them. Germline V CDR1 and CDR2: SGHAT, FQNNGV. The CDR3 spells CASSLRGNGGELFF. The CDR3 DNA follows: TGTGCCAGCAGCTTACGAGGGAACGGCGGGGAGCTGTTTTTT. The variable domain in full, completed from reference TRBV11-2 and TRBJ2-2, reads EAGVAQSPRYKIIEKRQSVAFWCNPISGHATLYWYQQILGQGPKLLIQFQNNGVVDDSQLPKDRFSAERLKGVDSTLKIQPAKLEDSAVYLCASSLRGNGGELFFGEGSRLTVL.

The chain combines TRBV6-5 with TRBJ2-3; 10 positions match TRBD2. V gave up 6 bases and J gave up 4 bases; unmatched junction bases: 7. There are 15 residues in the CDR3. In germline, CDR1 is MNHEY, CDR2 SVGAGI. The CDR3 DNA sequence: TGTGCCAGCAGCCAAGCGGGGGGGCGGCCAGATACGCAGTATTTT. Its protein is CASSQAGGRPDTQYF.

This clone appeared a single time. The chain carries TRBV4-2 and TRBJ2-1; D remains unclear. The germline CDR1 and CDR2 sequences are LGHNA and YNFKEQ. Trimming shortened V by 5 bases and J by 0 bases, and 2 bases separated the two germline ends. The CDR3 loop spans 12 amino acids. The CDR3 reads CASSVSYNEQFF. The CDR3 DNA sequence: TGTGCCAGCAGCGTCTCCTACAATGAGCAGTTCTTC.

This rearrangement joins TRBV28 to TRBJ1-2; TRBD1 agrees at 11 bases. In germline, CDR1 is MDHEN, CDR2 SYDVKM. This CDR3 has 15 amino acids. J gave up 7 bases and V 5 bases, and 9 bases lay outside the gene matches. This CDR3 reads CASSQGQGVTGGYTF. CDR3 nucleotide sequence: TGTGCCAGCAGTCAGGGACAGGGGGTGACTGGTGGCTACACCTTC.

The chain uses TRBV19 and TRBJ2-2, with D possibly called TRBD1 or TRBD2 (6 bases each). Looked up from germline, CDR1 is LNHDA and CDR2 is SQIVND (reference sequence). CDR3 length equals 16 residues. The V and J ends lost 1 base and 2 bases respectively, with 11 bases between them. For the CDR3, the DNA is TGTGCCAGTAGTATAGGTGAGGGGGGAAACACCGGGGAGCTGTTTTTT. It encodes CASSIGEGGNTGELFF. Drawing the rest from reference TRBV19 and TRBJ2-2, the complete variable domain is DGGITQSPKYLFRKEGQNVTLSCEQNLNHDAMYWYRQDPGQGLRLIYYSQIVNDFQKGDIAEGYSVSREKKESFPLTVTSAQKNPTAFYLCASSIGEGGNTGELFFGEGSRLTVL.

Points on this clone: The sample carries other DNA sequences with the same CDR3. For the CDR3, the DNA is TGTGCCAGTAGTATACAGGGGGCCGGTGGCTACACCTTC. This gives the protein CASSIQGAGGYTF. The gene calls are TRBV19 and TRBJ1-2; TRBD1 agrees at 8 bases. Trimming cost V 2 bases and J 7 bases; bases outside gene matches: 3. This CDR3 region has 13 residues. Germline V gene sequence: CDR1 LNHDA, CDR2 SQIVND (reference sequence).

The chain links TRBV30 to TRBJ2-7; 9 nucleotides match TRBD1. With V trimmed by 0 bases and J by 5 bases, 5 bases remained unmatched. In germline, CDR1 is GTSNPN, CDR2 SVGIG (reference sequence). The CDR3 spans 14 residues. The CDR3 protein is CAWSVGTGWNEQYF. In nucleotides, the CDR3 is TGTGCCTGGAGTGTCGGGACAGGGTGGAACGAGCAGTACTTC.

The rearrangement uses TRBV5-1 and TRBJ2-5, with D possibly being TRBD2 (5 bases). This CDR3 spans 14 amino acids. V gave up 0 bases and J gave up 5 bases, with 11 bases separating them. Germline loops: CDR1 SGHRS, CDR2 YFSETQ. CDR3 in amino acids: CASSLEARGETQYF. The CDR3 DNA reads TGCGCCAGCAGCTTGGAGGCCCGGGGTGAGACCCAGTACTTC.

This chain uses TRBV19 with TRBJ1-1; maybe TRBD1 (6 bases). V lost 3 bases to trimming and J lost 1 base, with 12 bases between them. Germline V gene sequence: CDR1 LNHDA, CDR2 SQIVND (reference sequence). This CDR3 comprises 15 residues. CDR3: CASSITGTPNTEAFF. CDR3 nucleotides: TGTGCCAGTAGTATTACCGGGACACCGAACACTGAAGCTTTCTTT. Variable domain in full (rest from reference TRBV19 and TRBJ1-1): DGGITQSPKYLFRKEGQNVTLSCEQNLNHDAMYWYRQDPGQGLRLIYYSQIVNDFQKGDIAEGYSVSREKKESFPLTVTSAQKNPTAFYLCASSITGTPNTEAFFGQGTRLTVV.

The chain employs TRBV2 and TRBJ1-2; possibly TRBD1 for D (5 bases). Trimming took 6 bases from V and 0 from J, leaving 14 bases between them. CDR3 size: 15 residues. Germline CDR1 and CDR2: SNHLY and FYNNEI. The CDR3: CASRGGDAANYGYTF. CDR3 sequence (DNA): TGTGCCAGCAGGGGGGGGGATGCGGCTAACTATGGCTACACCTTC.

The chain is built from TRBV12-5 and TRBJ2-4; 7 nucleotides align to TRBD1. V shed 6 bases and J 8 bases; nucleotides not matched to a gene: 10. The CDR3 spans 14 residues. In germline, CDR1 is LGHNT, CDR2 FRNRAP. Here the CDR3 DNA reads TGTGCTAGTGGCCTGGGGACAGTCTCGGACATTCAGTACTTC. This gives the protein CASGLGTVSDIQYF. Supplemented by reference TRBV12-5 and TRBJ2-4, the full variable domain reads DARVTQTPRHKVTEMGQEVTMRCQPILGHNTVFWYRQTMMQGLELLAYFRNRAPLDDSGMPKDRFSAEMPDATLATLKIQPSEPRDSAVYFCASGLGTVSDIQYFGAGTRLSVL.

This clone appeared a few times. The CDR3 here is CASPTYEQYF. DNA for the CDR3: TGTGCCAGTCCGACCTACGAGCAGTACTTC. The chain recombines TRBV6-1 with TRBJ2-7; no clear D gene. V was cut by 9 bases and J by 2 bases, with 5 bases left in between. From germline, CDR1 is MNHNS and CDR2 SASEGT. This CDR3 is built from 10 residues.